This entry describes one T cell receptor (beta chain). V lost 8 bases to trimming and J lost 1 base, with 14 bases between them. The germline V gene encodes CDR1 SNHLY and CDR2 FYNNEI. This CDR3 contains 14 residues. The time point denotes: pre-sensitization, week 0. Sample treatment: therapeutic diphenylcyclopropenone sensitization with weekly scalp DPC. These data come from a study of human T cells and chemical hapten exposure. TCRdb called the RACE reads again in MiXCR, with one record for every CDR3 protein. This sample has around 92,000 distinct CDR3 sequences; approximately 11% occur once, and the top ten carry approximately 3.1%.

The sample was whole blood, taken in connection with sensitization to the hapten diphenylcyclopropenone (DPC). The chain joins TRBV2 to TRBJ1-2; D is perhaps TRBD1 (5 bases). This receptor was identified in an older woman with alopecia areata. Some clones in this sample may be carry-over from other donors' samples. The CDR3 protein is CASSGAPLNYGYTF. The CDR3 bases are TGTGCCAGCTCCGGGGCCCCTCTTAACTATGGCTACACCTTC.